One sample yielded the 9 T cell receptor beta chains listed below, sequenced in a study of blood T cells in healthy people across ages. Primed by a sample-barcoded 5' primer and a J-beta primer mix, a second PCR proceeded for about 7 to 12 cycles. In TCRdb, the 5' RACE reads were re-called with MiXCR into one record per CDR3 protein. The table has just under 550,000 distinct CDR3 sequences, about 24% seen once. The data were also submitted as part of a second study, on T cells of mothers and their children.

Input material: blood. The source is a boy between 5 and 17 years old in good health.

Only a few counts were recorded for this clonotype. This chain uses TRBV6-2 or TRBV6-3 with TRBJ2-7; D is possibly TRBD1 or TRBD2 (7 bases each). The CDR3 length is 17 residues. With 2 bases removed from V and 0 bases from J, the gap between germline ends came to 17 bases. Germline CDR1 and CDR2: MNHEY and SVGEGT. Written as DNA, the CDR3 is TGTGCCAGCAGTTACCGGGGAGGGACAGCGAGCTCCTACGAGCAGTACTTC. Protein product: CASSYRGGTASSYEQYF.

In its sample, this clonotype was seen once. This chain connects TRBV7-9 to TRBJ2-1; TRBD2 matches 11 bases. CDR1 and CDR2 (germline): SEHNR, FQNEAQ (reference sequence). With V trimmed by 5 bases and J by 0 bases, 9 bases remained unmatched. There are 18 residues in the CDR3. The CDR3 bases are TGTGCCAGCAGCCCCCTGACTAGCGGGGCTAGCTCCTACAATGAGCAGTTCTTC. Encoded protein: CASSPLTSGASSYNEQFF.

In this sample, this clonotype turned up a few times. The chain is built from TRBV28 and TRBJ1-1; TRBD1 aligns across 12 bases. CDR1 is MDHEN, CDR2 SYDVKM, per germline. Losses at the gene ends were 6 bases for V and 1 base for J; bases not matched to a gene: 6. CDR3 length equals 16 residues. The CDR3 protein is CASRLGTGGGNTEAFF. CDR3 DNA sequence: TGTGCCAGCAGACTAGGGACAGGGGGCGGGAACACTGAAGCTTTCTTT.

This clonotype has ten or more counts. The chain is built from TRBV28 and TRBJ2-4; 9 bases align to TRBD1. The germline V gene encodes CDR1 MDHEN and CDR2 SYDVKM. Trimming cost V 8 bases and J 5 bases; bases outside gene matches: 4. The CDR3 length is 13 residues. The CDR3 sequence: CASERQGENIQYF. The CDR3 nucleotides read TGTGCCAGCGAGAGACAGGGGGAAAACATTCAGTACTTC.

This sequence joins TRBV7-2 and TRBJ1-1, with D uncertain. This CDR3 comprises 14 residues. CDR1 is SGHTA and CDR2 is FQGNSA in the germline V gene. V was clipped by 6 bases and J by 5 bases, with 16 bases between them. CDR3 DNA: TGTGCCAGCAGTCTTCAAATAACGGGGACTGAAGCTTTCTTT. The encoded protein is CASSLQITGTEAFF. Full variable domain (remainder filled in from reference TRBV7-2 and TRBJ1-1): GAGVSQSPSNKVTEKGKDVELRCDPISGHTALYWYRQSLGQGLEFLIYFQGNSAPDKSGLPSDRFSAERTGGSVSTLTIQRTQQEDSAVYLCASSLQITGTEAFFGQGTRLTVV.

In its sample, this clonotype was seen a few times. The V gene is TRBV11-2, the J gene TRBJ2-1; 7 nucleotides agree with TRBD1. Germline loops: CDR1 SGHAT, CDR2 FQNNGV. Trimming at V came to 5 bases and at J to 9 bases, leaving 13 bases not matched to a gene. The CDR3 has 15 amino acids. The CDR3 region is CASSSLGGRRIEQFF. The CDR3 DNA sequence: TGTGCCAGCAGCAGCCTAGGGGGCAGGAGGATTGAGCAGTTCTTC.

This rearrangement joins TRBV3-1 to TRBJ1-6; D remains ambiguous. The CDR3 consists of 13 residues. V dropped 2 bases and J dropped 8 bases, with 7 bases sitting between them. Germline V gene data show CDR1 as LGHDT and CDR2 as YNNKEL (reference sequence). CDR3 loop: CASSQLGHSPLHF. CDR3 nucleotides: TGTGCCAGCAGCCAATTAGGGCATTCACCCCTCCACTTT.

The chain uses TRBV6-6 and TRBJ2-2, with D tentatively TRBD2 (5 bases). V was clipped by 6 bases and J by 7 bases, with 15 bases between them. CDR3 size: 14 residues. Germline V gives CDR1 MNHNY, CDR2 SVGAGI (reference sequence). CDR3 loop: CASRAPAEGGELFF. The CDR3 region has the DNA TGTGCCAGCAGAGCCCCGGCTGAGGGCGGGGAGCTGTTTTTT.

The V and J genes are TRBV7-3 and TRBJ2-3; D remains unclear. CDR3 length: 11 amino acids. Trimming left V 4 bases short and J 5 bases short, with 4 bases between. Germline V gene lookup returns CDR1 SGHTA and CDR2 FQGTGA. The CDR3 DNA follows: TGTGCCAGCAGCTCGGAAGATACGCAGTATTTT. It specifies CASSSEDTQYF. Complete variable domain (other parts from reference TRBV7-3 and TRBJ2-3): GAGVSQTPSNKVTEKGKYVELRCDPISGHTALYWYRQSLGQGPEFLIYFQGTGAADDSGLPNDRFFAVRPEGSVSTLKIQRTERGDSAVYLCASSSEDTQYFGPGTRLTVL.